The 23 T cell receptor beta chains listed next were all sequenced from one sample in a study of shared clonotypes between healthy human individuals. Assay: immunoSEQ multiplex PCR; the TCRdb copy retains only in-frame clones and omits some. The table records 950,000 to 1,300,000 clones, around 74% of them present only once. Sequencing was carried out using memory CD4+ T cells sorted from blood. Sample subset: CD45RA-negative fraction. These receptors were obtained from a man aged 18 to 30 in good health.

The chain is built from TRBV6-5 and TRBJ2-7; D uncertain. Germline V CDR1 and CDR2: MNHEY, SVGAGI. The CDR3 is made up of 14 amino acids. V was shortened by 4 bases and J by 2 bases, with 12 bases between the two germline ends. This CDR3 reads CASSSSTGAYEQYF. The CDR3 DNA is TGTGCCAGCAGTTCCTCAACCGGAGCCTACGAGCAGTACTTC.

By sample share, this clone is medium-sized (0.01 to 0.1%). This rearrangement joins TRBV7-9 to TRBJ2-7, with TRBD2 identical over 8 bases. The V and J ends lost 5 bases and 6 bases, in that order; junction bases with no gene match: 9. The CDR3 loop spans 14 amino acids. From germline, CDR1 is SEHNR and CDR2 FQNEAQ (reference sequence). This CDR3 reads CASSPQAGAGEQYF. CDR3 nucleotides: TGTGCCAGCAGCCCCCAAGCGGGAGCCGGCGAGCAGTACTTC.

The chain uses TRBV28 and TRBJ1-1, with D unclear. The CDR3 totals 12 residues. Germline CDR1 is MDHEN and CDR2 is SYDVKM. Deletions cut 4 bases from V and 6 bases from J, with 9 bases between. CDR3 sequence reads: CASSSLRAEAFF. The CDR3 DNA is TGTGCCAGCAGTTCCCTTCGGGCTGAAGCTTTCTTT.

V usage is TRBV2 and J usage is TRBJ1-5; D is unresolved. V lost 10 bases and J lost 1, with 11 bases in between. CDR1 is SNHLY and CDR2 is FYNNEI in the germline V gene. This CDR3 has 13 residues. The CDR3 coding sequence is TGTGCCACCCGAAAAGAAAGCAATCAGCCCCAGCATTTT. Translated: CATRKESNQPQHF.

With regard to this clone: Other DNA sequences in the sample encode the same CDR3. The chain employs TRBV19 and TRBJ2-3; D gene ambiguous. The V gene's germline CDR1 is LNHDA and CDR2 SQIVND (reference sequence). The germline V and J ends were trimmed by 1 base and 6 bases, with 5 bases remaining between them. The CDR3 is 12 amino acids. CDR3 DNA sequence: TGTGCCAGTAGTATAGGAAGGGATACGCAGTATTTT. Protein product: CASSIGRDTQYF.

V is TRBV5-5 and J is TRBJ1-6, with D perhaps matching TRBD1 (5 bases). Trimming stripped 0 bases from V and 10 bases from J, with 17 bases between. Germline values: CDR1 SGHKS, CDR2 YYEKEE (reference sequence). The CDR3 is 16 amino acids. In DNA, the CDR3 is TGTGCCAGCAGCTTGGAGTCAGGGCAGGCCGGATCACCCCTCCACTTT. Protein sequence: CASSLESGQAGSPLHF.

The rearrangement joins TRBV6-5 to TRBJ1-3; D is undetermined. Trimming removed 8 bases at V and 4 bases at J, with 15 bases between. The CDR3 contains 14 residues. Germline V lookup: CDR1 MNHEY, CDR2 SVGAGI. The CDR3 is CASWRMGAGNTIYF. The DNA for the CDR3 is TGTGCCAGCTGGAGGATGGGAGCCGGAAACACCATATATTTT.

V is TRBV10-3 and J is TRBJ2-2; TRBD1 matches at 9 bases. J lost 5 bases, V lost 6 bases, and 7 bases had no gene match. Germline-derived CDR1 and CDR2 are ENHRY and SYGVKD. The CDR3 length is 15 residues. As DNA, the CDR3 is TGTGCCATCAGGGGGACAGGGTCATCTACCGGGGAGCTGTTTTTT. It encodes CAIRGTGSSTGELFF.

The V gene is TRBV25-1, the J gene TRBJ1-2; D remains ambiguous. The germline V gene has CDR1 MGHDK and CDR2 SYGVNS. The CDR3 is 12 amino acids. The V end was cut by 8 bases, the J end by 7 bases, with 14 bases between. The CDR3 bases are TGTGCCAGCCACCAGATTTTCAGTGGCTACACCTTC. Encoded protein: CASHQIFSGYTF.

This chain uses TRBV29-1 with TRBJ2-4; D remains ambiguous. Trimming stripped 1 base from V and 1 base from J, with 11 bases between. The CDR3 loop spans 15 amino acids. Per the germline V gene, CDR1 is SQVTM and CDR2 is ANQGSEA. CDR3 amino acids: CSVEGYRAAKNIQYF. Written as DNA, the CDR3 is TGCAGCGTTGAAGGGTATAGGGCGGCCAAAAACATTCAGTACTTC. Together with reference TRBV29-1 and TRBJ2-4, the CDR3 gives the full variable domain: SAVISQKPSRDICQRGTSLTIQCQVDSQVTMMFWYRQQPGQSLTLIATANQGSEATYESGFVIDKFPISRPNLTFSTLTVSNMSPEDSSIYLCSVEGYRAAKNIQYFGAGTRLSVL.

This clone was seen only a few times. CDR3 sequence (DNA): TGTGCCAGCAGCTCTGGGATTGGGGCAGGCCTTGAAGCTTTCTTT. Translation: CASSSGIGAGLEAFF. J is TRBJ1-1 and V is TRBV7-2; perhaps TRBD1 as D (5 bases). The CDR3 is 15 amino acids. V dropped 4 bases and J dropped 7 bases, with 19 bases sitting between them. Germline V gene lookup returns CDR1 SGHTA and CDR2 FQGNSA.

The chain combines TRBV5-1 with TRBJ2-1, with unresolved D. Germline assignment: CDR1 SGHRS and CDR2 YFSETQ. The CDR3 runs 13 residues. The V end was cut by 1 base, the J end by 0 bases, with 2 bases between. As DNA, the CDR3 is TGCGCCAGCAGCTTGAGCTCCTACAATGAGCAGTTCTTC. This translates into CASSLSSYNEQFF.

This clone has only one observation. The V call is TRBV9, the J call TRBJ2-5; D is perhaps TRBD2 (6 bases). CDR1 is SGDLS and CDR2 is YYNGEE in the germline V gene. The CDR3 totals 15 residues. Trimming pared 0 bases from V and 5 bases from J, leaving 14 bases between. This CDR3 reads CASSVGASAGETQYF. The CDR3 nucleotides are TGTGCCAGCAGCGTAGGAGCTAGTGCGGGGGAGACCCAGTACTTC.

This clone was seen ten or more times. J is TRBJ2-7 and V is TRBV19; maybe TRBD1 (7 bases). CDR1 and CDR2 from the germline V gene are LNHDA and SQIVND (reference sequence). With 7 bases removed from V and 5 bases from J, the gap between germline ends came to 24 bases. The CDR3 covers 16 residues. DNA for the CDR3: TGTGCCAGTACCAATAACAGGGGACCAGCGGGCAACGAGCAGTACTTC. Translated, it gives CASTNNRGPAGNEQYF.

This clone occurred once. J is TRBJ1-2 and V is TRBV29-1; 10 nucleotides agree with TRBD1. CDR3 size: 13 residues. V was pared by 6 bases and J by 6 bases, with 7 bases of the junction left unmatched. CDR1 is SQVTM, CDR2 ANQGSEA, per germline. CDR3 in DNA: TGCAGCGTGGGGACAGGGGTTGAGGATGGCTACACCTTC. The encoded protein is CSVGTGVEDGYTF.

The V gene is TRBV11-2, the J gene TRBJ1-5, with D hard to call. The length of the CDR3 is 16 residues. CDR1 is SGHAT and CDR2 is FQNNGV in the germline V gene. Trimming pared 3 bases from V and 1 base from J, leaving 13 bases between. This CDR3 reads CASSLDVAGSNQPQHF. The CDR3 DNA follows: TGTGCCAGCAGCTTGGACGTGGCAGGAAGCAATCAGCCCCAGCATTTT. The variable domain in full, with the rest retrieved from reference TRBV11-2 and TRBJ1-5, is EAGVAQSPRYKIIEKRQSVAFWCNPISGHATLYWYQQILGQGPKLLIQFQNNGVVDDSQLPKDRFSAERLKGVDSTLKIQPAKLEDSAVYLCASSLDVAGSNQPQHFGDGTRLSIL.

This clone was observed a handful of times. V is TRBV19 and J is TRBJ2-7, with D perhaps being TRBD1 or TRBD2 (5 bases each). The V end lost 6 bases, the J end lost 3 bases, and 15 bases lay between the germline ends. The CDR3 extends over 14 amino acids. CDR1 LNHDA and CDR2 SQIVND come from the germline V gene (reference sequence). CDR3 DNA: TGTGCCAGTAGCCCTCCGGGACCAATCTACGAGCAGTACTTC. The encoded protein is CASSPPGPIYEQYF.

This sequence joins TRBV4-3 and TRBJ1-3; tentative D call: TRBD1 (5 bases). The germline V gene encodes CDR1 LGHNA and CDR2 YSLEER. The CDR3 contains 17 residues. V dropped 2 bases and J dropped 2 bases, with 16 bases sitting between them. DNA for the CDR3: TGCGCCAGCAGCCAATCCGTTTTGACAGTGCCTGGAAACACCATATATTTT. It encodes CASSQSVLTVPGNTIYF.

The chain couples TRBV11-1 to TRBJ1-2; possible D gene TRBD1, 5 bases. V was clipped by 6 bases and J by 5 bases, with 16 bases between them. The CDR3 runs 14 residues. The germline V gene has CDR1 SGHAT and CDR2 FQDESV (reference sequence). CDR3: CASSRGTDSYGYTF. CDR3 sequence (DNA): TGTGCCAGCAGTCGAGGGACGGATTCGTATGGCTACACCTTC. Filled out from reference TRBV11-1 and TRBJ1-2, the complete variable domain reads EAEVAQSPRYKITEKSQAVAFWCDPISGHATLYWYRQILGQGPELLVQFQDESVVDDSQLPKDRFSAERLKGVDSTLKIQPAELGDSAMYLCASSRGTDSYGYTFGSGTRLTVV.

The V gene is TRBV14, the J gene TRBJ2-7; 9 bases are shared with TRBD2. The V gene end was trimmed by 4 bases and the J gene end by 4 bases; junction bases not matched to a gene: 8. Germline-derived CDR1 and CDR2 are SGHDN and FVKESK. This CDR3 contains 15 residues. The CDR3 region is CASSPLSGGDYEQYF. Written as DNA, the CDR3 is TGTGCCAGCAGCCCACTTAGCGGGGGCGATTACGAGCAGTACTTC.

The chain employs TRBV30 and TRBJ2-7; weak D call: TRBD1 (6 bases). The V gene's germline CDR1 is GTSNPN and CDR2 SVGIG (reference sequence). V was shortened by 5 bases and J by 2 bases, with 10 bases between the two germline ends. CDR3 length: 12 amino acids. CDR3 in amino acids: CAWLRDTYEQYF. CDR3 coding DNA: TGTGCCTGGCTTCGGGACACCTACGAGCAGTACTTC.

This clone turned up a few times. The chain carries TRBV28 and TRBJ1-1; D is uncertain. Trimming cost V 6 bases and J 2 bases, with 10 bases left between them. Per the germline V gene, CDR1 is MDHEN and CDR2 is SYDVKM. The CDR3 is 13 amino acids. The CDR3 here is CASRFRGNTEAFF. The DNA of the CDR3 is TGTGCCAGCAGATTTCGGGGAAACACTGAAGCTTTCTTT.

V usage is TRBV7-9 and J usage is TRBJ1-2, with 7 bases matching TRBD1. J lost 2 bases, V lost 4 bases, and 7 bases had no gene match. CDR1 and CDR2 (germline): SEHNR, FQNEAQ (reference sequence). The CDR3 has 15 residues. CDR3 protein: CASSSPTGRNYGYTF. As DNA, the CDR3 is TGTGCCAGCAGCTCGCCGACAGGGAGAAACTATGGCTACACCTTC.